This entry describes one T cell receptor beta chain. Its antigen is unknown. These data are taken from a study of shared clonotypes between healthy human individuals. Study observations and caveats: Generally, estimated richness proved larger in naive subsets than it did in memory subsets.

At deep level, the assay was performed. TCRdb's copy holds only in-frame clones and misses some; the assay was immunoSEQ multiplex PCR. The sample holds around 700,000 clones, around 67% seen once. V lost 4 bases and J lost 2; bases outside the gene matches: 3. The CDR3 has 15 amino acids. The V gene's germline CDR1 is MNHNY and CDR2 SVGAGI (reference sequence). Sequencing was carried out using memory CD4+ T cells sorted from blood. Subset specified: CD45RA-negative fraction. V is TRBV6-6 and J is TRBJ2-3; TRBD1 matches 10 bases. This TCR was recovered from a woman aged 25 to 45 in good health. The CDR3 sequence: CASSLRQGATDTQYF. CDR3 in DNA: TGTGCCAGCAGTTTAAGACAGGGGGCCACAGATACGCAGTATTTT.